This T cell receptor (beta chain) was identified during a study of shared clonotypes between healthy human individuals. Findings of the study overall: As a rule, naive subsets had a larger estimated richness than memory subsets.

In replicate PCRs of sorted subsets, roughly 200 ng DNA, roughly 27,000 T cell genomes, was used. Assay: immunoSEQ multiplex PCR; the TCRdb copy retains only in-frame clones and omits some. This table has fewer than 850,000 clones, roughly 88% appearing once. CDR1 is LNHNV and CDR2 is YYDKDF in the germline V gene (reference sequence). Trimming left V 4 bases short and J 0 bases short, with 12 bases between. This CDR3 contains 15 residues. CD8 memory was a combination of CD45RO+ cells and CCR7-negative CD45RA+ TemRA cells. Details on this clone: The antigen is undetermined.

This chain uses TRBV15 with TRBJ1-2, with unresolved D. The receptor comes from a young man in good health. Some clones in this sample may be carry-over from other donors' samples. Sequencing was performed on memory CD8+ T cells from PBMCs. The subset: CD45RO+ cells pooled with CCR7-negative TemRA cells. The CDR3 loop reads CATSTDLMANYGYTF. The CDR3 nucleotides read TGTGCCACCAGCACTGATCTGATGGCTAACTATGGCTACACCTTC.